This T cell receptor beta chain stems from a study of T cell responses to AZD1222 COVID-19 vaccine. This clone has only one observation. Its antigen remains unidentified. Findings and caveats of the study: The peak T cell response came first, and repertoires were sampled only after it. Donors were mostly white British, more females; clonal diversity possibly underestimated. Regions 160-218 and 743-854 held dominance among vaccine-associated CD4 TCRs, which spanned spike.

Using immunoSEQ multiplex PCR, the repertoire was profiled, and TCRdb retains in-frame clones only, with some absent. The data contain about 140,000 clones, 80% to 95% of them singletons. Some second doses came at about 4 weeks and others at about 12 weeks; these were pooled. V lost 2 bases to trimming and J lost 5 bases, with 12 bases between them. The CDR3 is made up of 14 amino acids. CDR1 is MNHNY, CDR2 SVGAGI, per germline (reference sequence). The specimen comprised peripheral blood, sampled 28 days after the second AZD1222 dose. The sequence was collected from an adult who received the AZD1222 COVID-19 vaccine. This chain connects TRBV6-6 to TRBJ2-5; D possibly corresponds to TRBD1 (5 bases). CDR3: CASSYEQASETQYF. In nucleotides, the CDR3 is TGTGCCAGCAGTTACGAACAGGCCTCGGAGACCCAGTACTTC.